This T cell receptor (beta chain) is drawn from a study of siplizumab effects on memory and regulatory T cells. Looked up from germline, CDR1 is KGHSH and CDR2 is LQKENI. The CDR3 extends over 15 amino acids. With 3 bases removed from V and 11 bases from J, the gap between germline ends came to 22 bases. Assay used: immunoSEQ multiplex PCR; TCRdb lists only in-frame clones, some missing. This table has around 100,000 clones, 85% to 95% appearing once. The TCR originated in a human donor in good health. This chain links TRBV18 with TRBJ1-1; D not certain. The sample taken for sequencing was non-Treg CD4+ T cells sorted from blood. CDR3: CASSPAPGARGRAFF. The CDR3, as DNA: TGTGCCAGCTCACCCGCGCCTGGAGCCCGGGGTAGGGCTTTCTTT.